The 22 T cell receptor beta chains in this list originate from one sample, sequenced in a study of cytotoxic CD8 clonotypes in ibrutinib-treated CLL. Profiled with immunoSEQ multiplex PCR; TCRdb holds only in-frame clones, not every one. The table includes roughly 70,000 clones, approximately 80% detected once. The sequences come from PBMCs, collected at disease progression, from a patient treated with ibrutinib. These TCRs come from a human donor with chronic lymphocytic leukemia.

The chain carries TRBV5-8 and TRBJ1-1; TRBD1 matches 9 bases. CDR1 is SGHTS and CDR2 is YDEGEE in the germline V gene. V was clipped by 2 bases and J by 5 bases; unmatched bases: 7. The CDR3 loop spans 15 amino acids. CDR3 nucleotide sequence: TGTGCCAGCAGCTTAGTTTACAGGGGGCTTACTGAAGCTTTCTTT. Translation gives CASSLVYRGLTEAFF.

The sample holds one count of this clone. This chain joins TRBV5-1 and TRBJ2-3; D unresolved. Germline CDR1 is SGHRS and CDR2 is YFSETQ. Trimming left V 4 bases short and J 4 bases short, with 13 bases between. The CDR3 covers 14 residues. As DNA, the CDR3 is TGCGCCAGCAGCATAGGGCTAGGAGCAGATACGCAGTATTTT. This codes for CASSIGLGADTQYF. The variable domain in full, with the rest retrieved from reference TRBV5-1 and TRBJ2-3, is KAGVTQTPRYLIKTRGQQVTLSCSPISGHRSVSWYQQTPGQGLQFLFEYFSETQRNKGNFPGRFSGRQFSNSRSEMNVSTLELGDSALYLCASSIGLGADTQYFGPGTRLTVL.

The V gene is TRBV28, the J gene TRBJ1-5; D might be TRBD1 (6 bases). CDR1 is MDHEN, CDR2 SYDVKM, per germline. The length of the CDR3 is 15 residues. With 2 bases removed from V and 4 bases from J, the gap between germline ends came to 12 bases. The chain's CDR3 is CASSLQGSANQPQHF. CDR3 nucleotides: TGTGCCAGCAGTTTACAGGGGAGTGCGAATCAGCCCCAGCATTTT.

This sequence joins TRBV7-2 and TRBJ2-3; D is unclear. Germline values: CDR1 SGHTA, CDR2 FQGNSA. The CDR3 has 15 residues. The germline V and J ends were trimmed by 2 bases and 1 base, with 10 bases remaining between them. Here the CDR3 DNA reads TGTGCCAGCAGCTTAAGTTTGACGGGCACAGATACGCAGTATTTT. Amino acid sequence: CASSLSLTGTDTQYF.

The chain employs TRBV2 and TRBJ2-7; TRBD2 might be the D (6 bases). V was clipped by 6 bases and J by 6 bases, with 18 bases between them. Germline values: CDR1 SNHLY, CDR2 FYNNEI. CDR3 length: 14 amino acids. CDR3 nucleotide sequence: TGTGCCAGCAGCCGGAGGGCCCCCCCGGTCGAGCAGTACTTC. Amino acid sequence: CASSRRAPPVEQYF.

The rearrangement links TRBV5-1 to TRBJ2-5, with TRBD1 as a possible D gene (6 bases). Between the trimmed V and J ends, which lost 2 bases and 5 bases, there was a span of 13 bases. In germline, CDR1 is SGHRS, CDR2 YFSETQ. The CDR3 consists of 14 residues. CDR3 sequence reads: CASSLQGVRETQYF. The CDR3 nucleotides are TGCGCCAGCAGCTTACAGGGCGTTCGGGAGACCCAGTACTTC.

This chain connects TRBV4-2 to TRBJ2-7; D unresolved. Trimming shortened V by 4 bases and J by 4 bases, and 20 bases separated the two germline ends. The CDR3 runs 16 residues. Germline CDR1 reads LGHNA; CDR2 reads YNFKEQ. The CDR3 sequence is CASSLWVSEPPYEQYF. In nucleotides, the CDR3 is TGTGCCAGCAGCCTGTGGGTCTCGGAGCCCCCATACGAGCAGTACTTC.

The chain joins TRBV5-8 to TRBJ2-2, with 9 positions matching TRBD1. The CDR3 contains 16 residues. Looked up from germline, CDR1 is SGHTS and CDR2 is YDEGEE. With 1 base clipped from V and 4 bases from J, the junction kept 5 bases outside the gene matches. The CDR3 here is CASSLLGQGFTGELFF. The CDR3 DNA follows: TGTGCCAGCAGCTTGTTGGGACAGGGTTTCACCGGGGAGCTGTTTTTT.

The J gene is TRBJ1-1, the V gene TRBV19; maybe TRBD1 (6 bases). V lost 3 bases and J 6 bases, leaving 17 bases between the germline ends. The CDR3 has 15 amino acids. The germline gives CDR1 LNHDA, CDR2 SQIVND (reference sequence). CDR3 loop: CASSMGTRLTSEAFF. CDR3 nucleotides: TGTGCCAGTAGTATGGGGACACGTCTGACGTCTGAAGCTTTCTTT.

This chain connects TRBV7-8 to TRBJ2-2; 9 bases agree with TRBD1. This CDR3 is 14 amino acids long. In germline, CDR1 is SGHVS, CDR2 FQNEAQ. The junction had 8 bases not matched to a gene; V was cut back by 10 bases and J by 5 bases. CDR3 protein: CATKGQGWTGELFF. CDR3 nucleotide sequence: TGTGCCACCAAGGGACAGGGTTGGACCGGGGAGCTGTTTTTT. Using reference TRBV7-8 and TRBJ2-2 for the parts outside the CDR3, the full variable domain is GAGVSQSPRYKVAKRGQDVALRCDPISGHVSLFWYQQALGQGPEFLTYFQNEAQLDKSGLPSDRFFAERPEGSVSTLKIQRTQQEDSAVYLCATKGQGWTGELFFGEGSRLTVL.

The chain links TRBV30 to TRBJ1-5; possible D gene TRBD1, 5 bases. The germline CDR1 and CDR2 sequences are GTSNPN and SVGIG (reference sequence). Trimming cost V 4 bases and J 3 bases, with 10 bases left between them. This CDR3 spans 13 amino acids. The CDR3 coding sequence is TGTGCCTGGACACGACAGCTCAATCAGCCCCAGCATTTT. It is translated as CAWTRQLNQPQHF.

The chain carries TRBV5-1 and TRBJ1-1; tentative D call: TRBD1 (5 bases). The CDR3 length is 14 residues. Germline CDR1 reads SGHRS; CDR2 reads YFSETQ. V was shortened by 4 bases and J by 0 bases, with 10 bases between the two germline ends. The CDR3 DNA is TGCGCCAGCAGCCGGGGACGGTTGAACACTGAAGCTTTCTTT. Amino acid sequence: CASSRGRLNTEAFF.

This chain's CDR3 is CASSNFGYTF. CDR3 sequence (DNA): TGTGCCAGCAGCAACTTCGGCTACACCTTC. The genes are TRBV6-1 and TRBJ1-2; no reliable D call. Trimming took 6 bases from V and 8 from J, leaving 7 bases between them. CDR3 length: 10 amino acids. Germline V CDR1 and CDR2: MNHNS, SASEGT.

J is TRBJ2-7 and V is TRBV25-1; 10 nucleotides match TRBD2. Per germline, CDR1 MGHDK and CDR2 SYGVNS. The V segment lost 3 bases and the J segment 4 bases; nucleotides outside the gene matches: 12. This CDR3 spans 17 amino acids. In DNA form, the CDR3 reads TGTGCCAGCAGTGACCGGACTAGCGGTGATTTCGGGTACGAGCAGTACTTC. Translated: CASSDRTSGDFGYEQYF.

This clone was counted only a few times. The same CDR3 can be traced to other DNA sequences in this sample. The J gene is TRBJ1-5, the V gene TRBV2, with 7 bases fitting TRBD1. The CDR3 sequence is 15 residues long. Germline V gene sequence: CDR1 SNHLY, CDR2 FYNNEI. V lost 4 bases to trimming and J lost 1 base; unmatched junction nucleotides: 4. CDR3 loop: CASSAGQLSNQPQHF. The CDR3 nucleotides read TGTGCCAGCAGTGCGGGACAGTTAAGCAATCAGCCCCAGCATTTT.

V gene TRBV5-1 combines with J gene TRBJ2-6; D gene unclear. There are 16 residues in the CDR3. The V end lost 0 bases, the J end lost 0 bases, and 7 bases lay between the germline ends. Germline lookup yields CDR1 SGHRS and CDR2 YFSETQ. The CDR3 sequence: CASSLGGRSGANVLTF. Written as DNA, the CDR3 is TGCGCCAGCAGCTTGGGTGGTCGCTCTGGGGCCAACGTCCTGACTTTC. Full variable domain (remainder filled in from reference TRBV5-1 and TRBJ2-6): KAGVTQTPRYLIKTRGQQVTLSCSPISGHRSVSWYQQTPGQGLQFLFEYFSETQRNKGNFPGRFSGRQFSNSRSEMNVSTLELGDSALYLCASSLGGRSGANVLTFGAGSRLTVL.

CDR3 loop: CASRTGVGNTIYF. CDR3 nucleotide sequence: TGTGCCAGCAGGACAGGGGTCGGAAACACCATATATTTT. This chain connects TRBV7-9 to TRBJ1-3; 8 bases are shared with TRBD1. Unmatched junction bases numbered 2, after V lost 6 bases and J lost 4 bases. Germline lookup yields CDR1 SEHNR and CDR2 FQNEAQ (reference sequence). The CDR3 extends over 13 amino acids.

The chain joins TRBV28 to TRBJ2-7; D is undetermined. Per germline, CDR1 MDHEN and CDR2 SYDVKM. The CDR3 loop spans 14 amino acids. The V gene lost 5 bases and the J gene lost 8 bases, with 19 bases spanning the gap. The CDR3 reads CASSQPDQPVKQYF. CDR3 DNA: TGTGCCAGCAGTCAACCGGACCAACCCGTCAAGCAGTACTTC.

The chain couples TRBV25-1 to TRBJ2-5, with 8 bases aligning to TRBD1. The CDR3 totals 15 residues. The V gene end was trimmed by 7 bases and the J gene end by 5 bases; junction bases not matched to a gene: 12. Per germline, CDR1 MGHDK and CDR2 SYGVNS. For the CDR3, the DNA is TGTGCCAGCAACGACCGGACAGGGCTGGGCGAGACCCAGTACTTC. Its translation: CASNDRTGLGETQYF.

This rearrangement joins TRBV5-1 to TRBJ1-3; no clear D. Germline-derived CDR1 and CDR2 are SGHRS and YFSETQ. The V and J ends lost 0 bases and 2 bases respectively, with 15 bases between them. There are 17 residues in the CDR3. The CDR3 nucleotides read TGCGCCAGCAGCTTGGCCTGGGCAGATCTCACTGGAAACACCATATATTTT. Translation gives CASSLAWADLTGNTIYF.

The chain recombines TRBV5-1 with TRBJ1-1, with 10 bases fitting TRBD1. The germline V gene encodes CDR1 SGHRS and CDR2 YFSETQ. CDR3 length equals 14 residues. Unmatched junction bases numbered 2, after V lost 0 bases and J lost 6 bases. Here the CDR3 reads CASSLDGQGAEAFF. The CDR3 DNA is TGCGCCAGCAGCTTGGACGGACAGGGGGCTGAAGCTTTCTTT.

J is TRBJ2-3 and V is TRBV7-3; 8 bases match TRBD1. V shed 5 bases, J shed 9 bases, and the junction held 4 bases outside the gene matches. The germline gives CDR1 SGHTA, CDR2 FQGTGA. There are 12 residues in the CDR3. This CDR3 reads CASSPDRGTQYF. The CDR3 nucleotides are TGTGCCAGCAGCCCTGACAGGGGAACGCAGTATTTT.